These 20 T cell receptor beta chains originate from one sample sequenced in a study of T cells after posttransplantation cyclophosphamide. This table comes from immunoSEQ multiplex PCR, and its TCRdb copy is limited to in-frame clones, with some not included. The table records 30,000 or so clones, approximately 90% of them present only once. The sample taken for sequencing was PBMCs. These receptors were obtained from a man in his fifties.

CDR3 in amino acids: CASSLAGTVYGYTF. In nucleotides, the CDR3 is TGCGCCAGCAGCTTGGCCGGGACAGTTTATGGCTACACCTTC. The chain recombines TRBV5-1 with TRBJ1-2; the match to TRBD1 covers 7 bases. The germline V gene encodes CDR1 SGHRS and CDR2 YFSETQ. Losses at the gene ends were 0 bases for V and 5 bases for J; bases not matched to a gene: 4. This CDR3 has 14 residues.

This rearrangement joins TRBV7-8 to TRBJ1-1; 9 nucleotides agree with TRBD1. After removal of 1 base from V and 1 base from J, the junction contained 7 bases not matched to a gene. Germline CDR1 reads SGHVS; CDR2 reads FQNEAQ. The CDR3 is made up of 17 amino acids. The CDR3 reads CASSLGRQGGRNTEAFF. CDR3 bases: TGTGCCAGCAGCTTAGGTCGACAGGGGGGAAGGAACACTGAAGCTTTCTTT.

V gene TRBV4-3 combines with J gene TRBJ2-3; D gene ambiguous. Between the trimmed V and J ends, which lost 0 bases and 3 bases, there was a span of 7 bases. This CDR3 contains 14 residues. Germline assignment: CDR1 LGHNA and CDR2 YSLEER. This CDR3 is CASSQESRTDTQYF. DNA for the CDR3: TGCGCCAGCAGCCAAGAAAGCCGAACAGATACGCAGTATTTT.

The chain employs TRBV5-1 and TRBJ2-7; possibly TRBD1 for D (6 bases). The CDR3 contains 15 residues. Deletions cut 1 base from V and 4 bases from J, with 15 bases between. Germline CDR1 SGHRS, CDR2 YFSETQ. The CDR3 region has the DNA TGCGCCAGCAGCTTGCTGCCAGGGGCGTCATACGAGCAGTACTTC. It codes for CASSLLPGASYEQYF.

This rearrangement joins TRBV4-2 to TRBJ1-1; D not resolved. In germline, CDR1 is LGHNA, CDR2 YNFKEQ. The CDR3 consists of 14 residues. V lost 4 bases to trimming and J lost 0 bases, with 9 bases between them. CDR3 residues: CASSPQLLNTEAFF. The CDR3 coding sequence is TGTGCCAGCAGCCCACAGCTTCTGAACACTGAAGCTTTCTTT.

On this clone: Within the sample, other DNA sequences also encode this same CDR3. The CDR3, as DNA: TGTGCCAGCAGCCTAGGGACCGGGGGGACGCCCCAGCATTTT. Protein sequence: CASSLGTGGTPQHF. The chain joins TRBV2 to TRBJ1-5; maybe TRBD1 (5 bases). The V end was cut by 6 bases, the J end by 9 bases, with 18 bases between. Germline loops: CDR1 SNHLY, CDR2 FYNNEI. The CDR3 runs 14 residues.

This clone was counted once. J is TRBJ2-3 and V is TRBV9; 9 nucleotides line up with TRBD2. Germline V gene lookup returns CDR1 SGDLS and CDR2 YYNGEE. This CDR3 is 16 amino acids long. J gave up 2 bases and V 2 bases, and 6 bases lay outside the gene matches. The CDR3 bases are TGTGCCAGCAGCGTCTCAAGCGGGGGGCACACAGATACGCAGTATTTT. Its protein product is CASSVSSGGHTDTQYF. The whole variable domain, filled in from reference TRBV9 and TRBJ2-3, reads DSGVTQTPKHLITATGQRVTLRCSPRSGDLSVYWYQQSLDQGLQFLIQYYNGEERAKGNILERFSAQQFPDLHSELNLSSLELGDSALYFCASSVSSGGHTDTQYFGPGTRLTVL.

The chain joins TRBV7-8 to TRBJ2-1; D might be TRBD2 (5 bases). The V gene's germline CDR1 is SGHVS and CDR2 FQNEAQ. V dropped 5 bases and J dropped 4 bases, with 21 bases sitting between them. The CDR3 totals 17 residues. CDR3 loop: CASSPELVPRGYNEQFF. The CDR3 DNA follows: TGTGCCAGCAGCCCTGAATTGGTCCCCCGGGGATACAATGAGCAGTTCTTC.

The chain combines TRBV12-5 with TRBJ2-1; TRBD2 matches at 12 bases. Germline V lookup: CDR1 LGHNT, CDR2 FRNRAP. J gave up 6 bases and V 7 bases, and 7 bases lay outside the gene matches. The CDR3 runs to 15 residues. Here the CDR3 DNA reads TGTGCTAGTGCCCCACTAGCGGGGGGCACCAATGAGCAGTTCTTC. The encoded protein is CASAPLAGGTNEQFF.

The J gene is TRBJ2-1, the V gene TRBV6-1; maybe TRBD2 (6 bases). The CDR3 sequence is 12 residues long. V lost 6 bases to trimming and J lost 12 bases, with 15 bases between them. Germline CDR1 and CDR2: MNHNS and SASEGT. Here the CDR3 reads CASSNKAGAQFF. For the CDR3, the DNA is TGTGCCAGCAGCAATAAAGCGGGCGCGCAGTTCTTC.

The count of this clone is one. The chain links TRBV7-2 to TRBJ1-5; tentatively, D is TRBD1 (5 bases). V dropped 1 base and J dropped 4 bases, with 5 bases sitting between them. Per the germline V gene, CDR1 is SGHTA and CDR2 is FQGNSA. The CDR3 is 13 residues long. The CDR3: CASSLDRNQPQHF. CDR3 nucleotide sequence: TGTGCCAGCAGCTTAGACAGGAATCAGCCCCAGCATTTT.

This sequence joins TRBV5-1 and TRBJ2-2; D is perhaps TRBD2 (5 bases). Deletions cut 4 bases from V and 5 bases from J, with 9 bases between. CDR3 length equals 13 residues. CDR1 is SGHRS and CDR2 is YFSETQ in the germline V gene. The CDR3 here is CASSTSWTGELFF. The CDR3 bases are TGCGCCAGCAGCACTAGTTGGACCGGGGAGCTGTTTTTT.

The chain carries TRBV18 and TRBJ1-1, with a weak D call TRBD1 (6 bases). The CDR3 has 13 amino acids. Trimming left V 1 base short and J 4 bases short, with 7 bases between. Germline CDR1 KGHSH, CDR2 LQKENI. CDR3 residues: CASSPRGLTEAFF. The DNA of the CDR3 is TGTGCCAGCTCACCACGGGGGCTCACTGAAGCTTTCTTT.

As to this clone: Compared with germline, one end of the junction differs, possibly owing to a read error. The chain recombines TRBV6-1 with TRBJ2-1; 10 nucleotides agree with TRBD2. CDR3 length equals 13 residues. Germline V CDR1 and CDR2: MNHNS, SASEGT. CDR3 coding DNA: TGTACCAGCAGGACTAGCGGTTACAATGAGCAGTTCTTC. It codes for CTSRTSGYNEQFF.

This clone was recorded a few times. The J gene is TRBJ1-4, the V gene TRBV5-8; D gene uncertain. Germline values: CDR1 SGHTS, CDR2 YDEGEE. V was pared by 0 bases and J by 0 bases, with 12 bases between. This CDR3 spans 17 amino acids. CDR3 nucleotides: TGTGCCAGCAGCTTGGGTTCGGGGTTTGCAACTAATGAAAAACTGTTTTTT. Encoded protein: CASSLGSGFATNEKLFF.

This clone was seen a handful of times. The DNA of the CDR3 is TGTGCCAGCTCACCCGGGACAGGGTCTGGCTCTTCCGAGCAGTACTTC. Its protein product is CASSPGTGSGSSEQYF. The chain joins TRBV18 to TRBJ2-7; 9 nucleotides agree with TRBD1. V was clipped by 3 bases and J by 6 bases; unmatched bases: 12. Germline CDR1 reads KGHSH; CDR2 reads LQKENI. This CDR3 spans 16 amino acids.

Only a few counts were recorded for this clone. The chain combines TRBV11-2 with TRBJ2-1; TRBD2 is a possible D gene (5 bases). There are 14 residues in the CDR3. The V gene's germline CDR1 is SGHAT and CDR2 FQNNGV. Deletions cut 3 bases from V and 7 bases from J, with 13 bases between. The CDR3 DNA follows: TGTGCCAGCAGCTTGGGATCCGAGGGAAATGAGCAGTTCTTC. Its protein is CASSLGSEGNEQFF. Full variable domain (rest looked up from reference TRBV11-2 and TRBJ2-1): EAGVAQSPRYKIIEKRQSVAFWCNPISGHATLYWYQQILGQGPKLLIQFQNNGVVDDSQLPKDRFSAERLKGVDSTLKIQPAKLEDSAVYLCASSLGSEGNEQFFGPGTRLTVL.

The chain uses TRBV5-8 and TRBJ2-1, with 9 nucleotides matching TRBD2. The junction had 10 bases not matched to a gene; V was cut back by 2 bases and J by 7 bases. Germline V gene sequence: CDR1 SGHTS, CDR2 YDEGEE. This CDR3 region has 16 residues. The CDR3 nucleotides read TGTGCCAGCAGCTTTTGGGCGGGACTAGCTTCGAATGAGCAGTTCTTC. Its protein is CASSFWAGLASNEQFF.

Comment on this clone: Germline is not matched at one junction end, which may reflect a read error. The chain is built from TRBV7-7 and TRBJ2-5; tentative D call: TRBD2 (6 bases). The CDR3 is 14 amino acids. The V gene's germline CDR1 is SSHAT and CDR2 FNYEAQ (reference sequence). The CDR3 is CASSLASQGGTQYF. The CDR3 DNA follows: TGTGCTAGCAGCTTAGCTAGCCAGGGAGGGACCCAGTACTTC.

J is TRBJ2-1 and V is TRBV27; 8 bases are shared with TRBD2. The junction had 11 bases not matched to a gene; V was cut back by 7 bases and J by 9 bases. Looked up from germline, CDR1 is MNHEY and CDR2 is SMNVEV (reference sequence). The CDR3 covers 14 residues. The CDR3 sequence: CASNFIGTSSEQFF. The CDR3 DNA is TGTGCCAGCAACTTTATAGGGACTAGTAGTGAGCAGTTCTTC.